The sequence of this T cell receptor (beta chain) was determined in a study of cytotoxic CD8 clonotypes in ibrutinib-treated CLL. On the study more broadly: It was after a median about 11 months of treatment, range 6 to 36, that response samples were taken.

Libraries of TCR beta were made from approximately 2 micrograms of genomic DNA that came from cryopreserved PBMCs. Study observations and caveats: Patients had baseline clonality above age-matched healthy donors, and this clonality moved with circulating CD8+ T-cell counts.

Produced via immunoSEQ multiplex PCR; TCRdb's table is partial and in-frame only. In the table there are some 76,000 clones, approximately 82% of which are singletons. Worth noting for this clone: Its matching antigen is unknown.

Source: PBMCs, taken after 24 months of ibrutinib treatment. The receptor's source is a human donor with chronic lymphocytic leukemia.

CDR3: CASSTSGVTDTQYF. The DNA for the CDR3 is TGTGCCAGCAGTACGAGCGGAGTCACAGATACGCAGTATTTT. This chain uses TRBV6-5 with TRBJ2-3; D may be TRBD2 (5 bases). Germline V lookup: CDR1 MNHEY, CDR2 SVGAGI. CDR3 length: 14 amino acids. The V end lost 5 bases, the J end lost 2 bases, and 11 bases lay between the germline ends.